This TCR beta chain was sequenced for a study of T cells after yellow fever vaccination. Study in general: Those fractions that held only low numbers of cells were prepared using the SMART-Seq v4 Ultra Low Input RNA kit. Findings of the study overall: There was a possibility that FACS-sorted repertoires contained abundant clonotypes contaminating from the bulk population. A limited proportion of clonotypes was detected within both the CD4 and CD8 compartments.

As to this clonotype: Its antigen is undetermined.

Germline CDR1 reads DFQATT; CDR2 reads SNEGSKA (reference sequence). Trimming pared 1 base from V and 1 base from J, leaving 7 bases between. This CDR3 contains 14 residues. 5'RACE template switching generated TCR cDNA, adding a universal primer site and UMIs. TCRdb re-derived calls from the 5' RACE reads in MiXCR, one entry per CDR3 protein. The sample comprises about 340,000 distinct CDR3 sequences, approximately 12% of which are singletons, and 2.5% to 4% rests with the top ten. This chain connects TRBV20-1 to TRBJ2-2; D remains ambiguous. The material sequenced was CD4+ T cells sorted from PBMCs, taken 15 days after the yellow fever booster vaccination. This sequence was found in a man aged 18 to 35 who received the YFV17D yellow fever vaccine. CDR3 nucleotides: TGCAGTGCTAGAGGGTGGGTGAACACCGGGGAGCTGTTTTTT. Its translation: CSARGWVNTGELFF.